This T cell receptor (beta chain) was retrieved from a study of blood T cell repertoires in COVID-19. Study at large: From the United States, Italy and Spain came samples of acute and convalescent COVID-19.

The CDR3 is 14 amino acids. Germline V gives CDR1 LNHNV, CDR2 YYDKDF (reference sequence). With 4 bases removed from V and 4 bases from J, the gap between germline ends came to 11 bases. Only in-frame clones appear in the TCRdb table, and some are missing; sequencing was by immunoSEQ multiplex PCR. The sample includes under 200,000 clones, around 83% of them seen just once. This chain links TRBV15 with TRBJ1-3, with D unclear. This sequence originates from a woman in her thirties or forties in a cohort exposed to, infected with or recovered from COVID-19 (not recorded which). Sequenced input: PBMCs or T cells enriched from blood (not recorded which). Here the CDR3 DNA reads TGTGCCACCAGCAACCGAGGAGGAGGAAACACCATATATTTT. Translated, it gives CATSNRGGGNTIYF.